The 30 T cell receptor beta chains below all came from one sample that was sequenced in a study of early T cells in non-severe SARS-CoV-2 infection. MiXCR, run by TCRdb on the 5' RACE reads, gives a single entry per CDR3 protein. The sample includes almost 30,000 distinct CDR3 sequences, approximately 5.2% of them seen just once. The specimen was whole blood. The source is an adult who was a healthcare worker with PCR-confirmed SARS-CoV-2 infection or an uninfected control (not recorded which).

At least ten counts were recorded for this clonotype. The chain carries TRBV12-3 or TRBV12-4 and TRBJ1-2; D is possibly TRBD1 (6 bases). With 6 bases removed from V and 2 bases from J, the gap between germline ends came to 25 bases. The CDR3 runs 18 residues. The chain's CDR3 is CASRKNPMAKGVNYGYTF. The DNA of the CDR3 is TGTGCCAGCAGAAAAAACCCCATGGCGAAGGGGGTAAACTATGGCTACACCTTC.

Ten or more counts support this clonotype. The J gene is TRBJ1-2, the V gene TRBV5-5; no reliable D call. The CDR3 runs to 13 residues. V dropped 1 base and J dropped 4 bases, with 8 bases sitting between them. The germline V gene encodes CDR1 SGHKS and CDR2 YYEKEE (reference sequence). The CDR3 reads CASSLFSSYGYTF. DNA for the CDR3: TGTGCCAGCAGCTTGTTTTCCTCCTATGGCTACACCTTC.

This clonotype was picked up many times. V gene TRBV9 combines with J gene TRBJ2-5; 9 positions agree with TRBD2. The CDR3 runs to 17 residues. CDR1 and CDR2 (germline): SGDLS, YYNGEE. Trimming cost V 3 bases and J 2 bases; bases outside gene matches: 11. The CDR3 here is CASSASASSGAQETQYF. CDR3 coding DNA: TGTGCCAGCAGCGCATCAGCTTCTAGCGGGGCTCAAGAGACCCAGTACTTC.

There are many counts of this clonotype. The chain is built from TRBV20-1 and TRBJ1-3, with unresolved D. The CDR3 totals 12 residues. Germline-derived CDR1 and CDR2 are DFQATT and SNEGSKA (reference sequence). Between the trimmed V and J ends, which lost 5 bases and 4 bases, there was a span of 9 bases. The CDR3 bases are TGCAGTGCTCATGGTGGGGGAAACACCATATATTTT. Translation: CSAHGGGNTIYF.

The chain joins TRBV5-1 to TRBJ2-3; D unresolved. This CDR3 has 14 residues. V was pared by 7 bases and J by 2 bases, with 14 bases between. CDR1 is SGHRS and CDR2 is YFSETQ in the germline V gene. For the CDR3, the DNA is TGCGCCAGCGGTTCAGCCTTTCTCACAGATACGCAGTATTTT. It encodes CASGSAFLTDTQYF.

This clonotype came up many times. V is TRBV28 and J is TRBJ2-7; no clear D. CDR3 length equals 11 residues. Germline V CDR1 and CDR2: MDHEN, SYDVKM. V lost 4 bases to trimming and J lost 2 bases, with 3 bases between them. DNA of the CDR3: TGTGCCAGCAGTTCCCCCTACGAGCAGTACTTC. Translated: CASSSPYEQYF.

This clonotype was counted ten times or more. The chain is built from TRBV18 and TRBJ2-5, with D unclear. From germline, CDR1 is KGHSH and CDR2 LQKENI. This CDR3 is built from 13 residues. V lost 6 bases and J 2 bases, leaving 10 bases between the germline ends. This CDR3 is CASSLSQQETQYF. The CDR3 coding sequence is TGTGCCAGCTCGCTCAGCCAGCAAGAGACCCAGTACTTC.

This clonotype was seen a handful of times. J is TRBJ1-2 and V is TRBV27; TRBD1 is a possible D gene (6 bases). CDR1 MNHEY and CDR2 SMNVEV come from the germline V gene (reference sequence). Trimming removed 5 bases from V and 7 bases from J, with 29 bases in between. The CDR3 length is 18 residues. CDR3 sequence (DNA): TGTGCCAGCAGTCCACTTAGTTCCCTACAGGGACACTTTGCTGGCTACACCTTC. This encodes CASSPLSSLQGHFAGYTF.

This clonotype was seen at least ten times. The chain employs TRBV10-1 and TRBJ2-3, with unresolved D. Trimming shortened V by 5 bases and J by 0 bases, and 12 bases separated the two germline ends. Germline loops: CDR1 WNHNN, CDR2 SYGVQD (reference sequence). The CDR3 covers 15 residues. The CDR3 spells CASSTTFSSTDTQYF. The CDR3 nucleotides read TGCGCCAGCAGTACGACTTTTTCGAGCACAGATACGCAGTATTTT.

This clonotype was counted ten times or more. V is TRBV4-3 and J is TRBJ2-7, with TRBD2 matching over 7 bases. Trimming removed 4 bases from V and 0 bases from J; junction bases left unmatched: 15. Germline V gene data show CDR1 as LGHNA and CDR2 as YSLEER. The CDR3 sequence is 18 residues long. The CDR3 nucleotides read TGCGCCAGCAGCCGCAAGACCCTAGTGGGGGGGGACTCCTACGAGCAGTACTTC. Translating it yields CASSRKTLVGGDSYEQYF.

The chain has TRBV12-5 and TRBJ2-1; D not certain. CDR1 is LGHNT, CDR2 FRNRAP, per germline. The CDR3 has 15 residues. The V gene lost 3 bases and the J gene lost 0 bases, with 9 bases spanning the gap. This CDR3 is CASGFRGSSYNEQFF. CDR3 sequence (DNA): TGTGCTAGTGGTTTCCGCGGCAGCTCCTACAATGAGCAGTTCTTC.

There are many counts of this clonotype. The chain joins TRBV6-2 or TRBV6-3 to TRBJ2-3; D unresolved. The CDR3 sequence is 12 residues long. Germline CDR1 reads MNHEY; CDR2 reads SVGEGT. V was trimmed by 8 bases and J by 3 bases, leaving 9 bases between them. CDR3 loop: CASRPLTDTQYF. CDR3 coding DNA: TGTGCCAGCCGCCCTTTGACAGATACGCAGTATTTT.

This clonotype was recorded at least ten times. The CDR3 region is CASSPPGRRNQPQHF. The CDR3 bases are TGTGCCAGCAGTCCACCGGGACGCCGGAATCAGCCCCAGCATTTT. The genes are TRBV12-3 or TRBV12-4 and TRBJ1-5; D may be TRBD1 (5 bases). This CDR3 contains 15 residues. Between the trimmed V and J ends, which lost 5 bases and 4 bases, there was a span of 15 bases.

A few counts support this clonotype. The chain combines TRBV7-2 with TRBJ2-7; possibly TRBD1 for D (5 bases). The CDR3 is 15 amino acids. Trimming shortened V by 5 bases and J by 3 bases, and 17 bases separated the two germline ends. Germline CDR1 reads SGHTA; CDR2 reads FQGNSA. The CDR3 bases are TGTGCCAGCAGCCTATCCCCCTTGGGGCTCTACGAGCAGTACTTC. Residues: CASSLSPLGLYEQYF.

This clonotype was seen repeatedly, ten times or more. The rearrangement uses TRBV18 and TRBJ1-4, with D possibly TRBD1 on 5 matching bases. The ends were cut back, 2 bases at V and 5 bases at J, with 18 bases in the middle. The CDR3 runs to 17 residues. CDR1 and CDR2 (germline): KGHSH, LQKENI. The CDR3 DNA follows: TGTGCCAGCTCACCATCCCGGGGCCGAGATAACAATGAAAAACTGTTTTTT. Residues: CASSPSRGRDNNEKLFF.

This clonotype was found many times. The gene calls are TRBV29-1 and TRBJ1-2, with a possible D match to TRBD1 (5 bases). Germline V gene sequence: CDR1 SQVTM, CDR2 ANQGSEA. The V and J ends lost 1 base and 4 bases respectively, with 10 bases between them. The CDR3 is 13 residues long. The CDR3 reads CSVEGGAVYGYTF. The CDR3 DNA sequence: TGCAGCGTTGAAGGGGGCGCGGTCTATGGCTACACCTTC.

This clonotype occurred many times. The rearrangement uses TRBV7-3 and TRBJ1-1; D ambiguous. Germline loops: CDR1 SGHTA, CDR2 FQGTGA. Trimming removed 5 bases at V and 1 base at J, with 8 bases between. CDR3 size: 13 residues. This chain's CDR3 is CASSPYKNTEAFF. The DNA for the CDR3 is TGTGCCAGCAGCCCTTACAAGAACACTGAAGCTTTCTTT.

This chain uses TRBV9 with TRBJ2-7, with TRBD2 matching 13 bases. CDR1 and CDR2 from the germline V gene are SGDLS and YYNGEE. V shed 4 bases, J shed 6 bases, and the junction held 4 bases outside the gene matches. This CDR3 has 14 residues. CDR3 amino acids: CASSPGLAGLEQYF. In DNA, the CDR3 is TGTGCCAGCAGCCCGGGACTAGCGGGACTCGAGCAGTACTTC.

A few counts support this clonotype. The J gene is TRBJ1-4, the V gene TRBV27; 9 nucleotides line up with TRBD1. The V and J ends lost 4 bases and 8 bases, in that order; junction bases with no gene match: 5. The CDR3 has 14 residues. The V gene's germline CDR1 is MNHEY and CDR2 SMNVEV (reference sequence). The CDR3 region is CASSSTGGFEKLFF. CDR3 nucleotides: TGTGCCAGCAGTTCCACAGGGGGCTTCGAAAAACTGTTTTTT.

At least ten counts were recorded for this clonotype. The chain couples TRBV12-3 or TRBV12-4 to TRBJ1-5, with 7 bases identical to TRBD1. V trimming: 1 base; J trimming: 6 bases; junction bases outside the gene matches: 6. There are 15 residues in the CDR3. The CDR3 protein is CASSLEGAGSQPQHF. CDR3 in DNA: TGTGCCAGCAGTTTAGAGGGGGCAGGGAGTCAGCCCCAGCATTTT.

There are many counts of this clonotype. The chain uses TRBV9 and TRBJ2-7; 8 nucleotides match TRBD2. The CDR3 length is 13 residues. V lost 2 bases, J lost 2 bases, and 0 bases stayed unmatched. Germline V gene lookup returns CDR1 SGDLS and CDR2 YYNGEE. The CDR3 loop reads CASSVGLAYEQYF. The CDR3 bases are TGTGCCAGCAGCGTGGGACTAGCCTACGAGCAGTACTTC.

This clonotype was counted many times. The CDR3 DNA reads as TGTGCCATCAGTGAGTCGGGTACTCTCCACGAGCAGTACTTC. Translating gives CAISESGTLHEQYF. The chain links TRBV10-3 to TRBJ2-7; the D is unclear. Germline V gene data show CDR1 as ENHRY and CDR2 as SYGVKD. The V end lost 0 bases, the J end lost 5 bases, and 11 bases lay between the germline ends. CDR3 length: 14 residues.

The sample holds a few counts of this clonotype. The rearrangement uses TRBV24-1 and TRBJ2-3; tentative D call: TRBD1 (6 bases). The V end lost 4 bases, the J end lost 6 bases, and 13 bases lay between the germline ends. The CDR3 length is 14 residues. The germline gives CDR1 KGHDR, CDR2 SFDVKD. CDR3 DNA sequence: TGTGCCACCAGTGACCCTGGGGACATTGATACGCAGTATTTT. It yields the protein CATSDPGDIDTQYF.

This clonotype showed up many times. The rearrangement uses TRBV6-2 or TRBV6-3 and TRBJ2-7; a possible D gene is TRBD2 (5 bases). From germline, CDR1 is MNHEY and CDR2 SVGEGT. Trimming took off 0 bases at V and 5 bases at J, with 8 bases between the two ends. This CDR3 region has 13 residues. The CDR3 reads CASSYSRRNEQYF. The DNA of the CDR3 is TGTGCCAGCAGTTACTCGAGGAGGAACGAGCAGTACTTC.

There are a few counts of this clonotype. The chain combines TRBV6-6 with TRBJ1-4, with 8 bases identical to TRBD1. The germline V gene has CDR1 MNHNY and CDR2 SVGAGI (reference sequence). The V and J ends lost 6 bases and 4 bases, in that order; junction bases with no gene match: 10. The CDR3 loop spans 16 amino acids. As DNA, the CDR3 is TGTGCCAGCAGACCGGGACAGGTTTCCGATAATGAAAAACTGTTTTTT. Translating gives CASRPGQVSDNEKLFF.

This clonotype was found many times. The V and J genes are TRBV3-1 and TRBJ2-1, with D possibly TRBD1 on 5 matching bases. Germline CDR1 reads LGHDT; CDR2 reads YNNKEL (reference sequence). The CDR3 has 16 residues. The germline V and J ends were trimmed by 4 bases and 1 base, with 14 bases remaining between them. Here the CDR3 reads CASSPTEEISYNEQFF. CDR3 DNA: TGTGCCAGCAGCCCGACAGAGGAGATTTCCTACAATGAGCAGTTCTTC.

On this clonotype: It may be a read error: a sequence one base away is much more abundant. CDR3 amino acids: CSAAPVNTGELLF. The DNA for the CDR3 is TGCAGTGCCGCGCCTGTGAACACCGGGGAGCTGTTATTT. The gene calls are TRBV20-1 and TRBJ2-2; possibly TRBD2 for D (5 bases). This CDR3 has 13 residues. Germline values: CDR1 DFQATT, CDR2 SNEGSKA (reference sequence).

This clonotype turned up a few times. The chain employs TRBV2 and TRBJ2-1; 7 bases agree with TRBD2. The CDR3 totals 16 residues. Germline-derived CDR1 and CDR2 are SNHLY and FYNNEI. J was trimmed by 4 bases and V by 1 base; bases with no gene match: 7. The CDR3 here is CASSEGPGEGYNEQFF. DNA for the CDR3: TGTGCCAGCAGTGAAGGGCCCGGGGAGGGATACAATGAGCAGTTCTTC. Supplemented by reference TRBV2 and TRBJ2-1, the full variable domain reads EPEVTQTPSHQVTQMGQEVILRCVPISNHLYFYWYRQILGQKVEFLVSFYNNEISEKSEIFDDQFSVERPDGSNFTLKIRSTKLEDSAMYFCASSEGPGEGYNEQFFGPGTRLTVL.

This chain connects TRBV6-6 to TRBJ2-7, with TRBD2 as a possible D gene (6 bases). CDR3 size: 19 residues. V lost 2 bases and J 5 bases, leaving 28 bases between the germline ends. Per the germline V gene, CDR1 is MNHNY and CDR2 is SVGAGI (reference sequence). CDR3 coding DNA: TGTGCCAGCAGTTACGAAGGAGGGCCCCGGGGCCCCCTCTTCCACGAGCAGTACTTC. Residues: CASSYEGGPRGPLFHEQYF.

This clonotype was seen a handful of times. The chain employs TRBV9 and TRBJ2-1, with D possibly matching TRBD1 (5 bases). The V end was cut by 2 bases, the J end by 5 bases, with 11 bases between. This CDR3 comprises 14 residues. The germline V gene encodes CDR1 SGDLS and CDR2 YYNGEE. The CDR3 loop is CASSVRTLDNEQFF. CDR3 DNA: TGTGCCAGCAGCGTCCGGACACTTGACAATGAGCAGTTCTTC.